This T cell receptor (beta chain) came from a study of blood T cell repertoires in COVID-19. About the study: The samples span acute and convalescent COVID-19 from the United States, Italy and Spain. PBMCs, B-cell-depleted T cells, or T cells were the source of the cDNA or gDNA that made up the material.

Produced via immunoSEQ multiplex PCR; TCRdb's table is partial and in-frame only. The sample has 170,000 or so clones, 65% to 90% seen once; the top ten hold over 7.5%. This CDR3 spans 14 amino acids. The V and J ends lost 8 bases and 10 bases respectively, with 24 bases between them. Germline CDR1 is SGHRS and CDR2 is YFSETQ. Sample: peripheral blood. The genes are TRBV5-1 and TRBJ1-2, with a possible D match to TRBD1 (5 bases). The sequence was collected from a man aged 45-65 years with active or convalescent COVID-19. CDR3 DNA sequence: TGCGCCAGTGGGGCAGGCAGGTACCCTGATGACTACACCTTC. Translating it yields CASGAGRYPDDYTF.